This T cell receptor (beta chain) came from a study of T cells expressing NK-cell markers. Broader study findings: Several of the donors carried dominant NKG2C+ clonotypes that took up about 1.0-8% of their CD8+ T cells.

On this clonotype: No antigen is known for it.

Reprocessing the 5' RACE reads, TCRdb reports a single entry for every CDR3 protein and omits DNA. This sample carries some 340,000 distinct CDR3 sequences, with roughly 5.2% going to the ten biggest clones. The sample was blood T cells: a sorted CD56 or NKG2C T cell subset, CD4+ or CD8+ T cells, or bulk PBMC T cells (not recorded which). The source is a man aged 18-69 years in good health.

CDR3 loop: CASSFSGGVSGETQYF. The genes are TRBV11-2 and TRBJ2-5; checking the TCRdb D call of TRBD1 is not possible without DNA. CDR3 size: 16 residues. The germline gives CDR1 SGHAT, CDR2 FQNNGV.